These 21 T cell receptor beta chains were all obtained from the same sample, sequenced in a study of CD8 T cells in ankylosing spondylitis. Study findings and constraints: A TCR beta motif of 7 or 8 highly homologous variants appeared characteristic of ankylosing spondylitis blood.

In TCRdb, the 5' RACE reads were re-called with MiXCR into one record per CDR3 protein. The sample has some 450,000 distinct CDR3 sequences; 15% to 20% are singletons. What these receptors recognize is not known. The sample taken for sequencing was blood, either unsorted or a sorted T cell fraction (not recorded which). Receptors were obtained from a male donor with ankylosing spondylitis.

This chain joins TRBV11-2 and TRBJ2-1; 9 bases match TRBD1. Germline values: CDR1 SGHAT, CDR2 FQNNGV. The length of the CDR3 is 15 residues. Trimming took 3 bases from V and 6 from J; bases not matched to a gene: 6. The CDR3 spells CASSLGQGALNEQFF. The CDR3 DNA reads as TGTGCCAGCAGCTTGGGACAGGGAGCCCTCAATGAGCAGTTCTTC.

The chain combines TRBV6-1 with TRBJ1-5; TRBD1 might be the D (6 bases). The V and J ends lost 4 bases and 1 base respectively, with 14 bases between them. The length of the CDR3 is 16 residues. Germline CDR1 and CDR2: MNHNS and SASEGT. The CDR3 region is CASSAAGAVSNQPQHF. CDR3 DNA sequence: TGTGCCAGCAGTGCCGCAGGGGCAGTGAGCAATCAGCCCCAGCATTTT.

There are a few counts of this clonotype. The genes are TRBV20-1 and TRBJ2-4; 9 nucleotides line up with TRBD1. V lost 7 bases and J lost 8; bases outside the gene matches: 6. Germline loops: CDR1 DFQATT, CDR2 SNEGSKA (reference sequence). The length of the CDR3 is 12 residues. The CDR3 sequence: CSGRDRDYIQYF. Written as DNA, the CDR3 is TGCAGTGGGAGGGACAGGGATTACATTCAGTACTTC.

This chain links TRBV4-1 with TRBJ1-1, with 7 bases lining up with TRBD1. Germline V gives CDR1 MGHRA, CDR2 YSYEKL. V dropped 5 bases and J dropped 0; count of bases not matched to a gene: 9. The CDR3 extends over 16 amino acids. CDR3 amino acids: CASSYTYQGVNTEAFF. CDR3 in DNA: TGCGCCAGCAGCTATACTTACCAGGGGGTGAACACTGAAGCTTTCTTT.

This clonotype was detected only a few times. V is TRBV3-1 and J is TRBJ1-1, with D possibly being TRBD1 (6 bases). CDR3 length: 17 residues. Germline CDR1 LGHDT, CDR2 YNNKEL (reference sequence). The V end lost 4 bases, the J end lost 1 base, and 19 bases lay between the germline ends. CDR3 nucleotide sequence: TGTGCCAGCAGCCCAGCCCCCCTAAGGGGGAGGAACACTGAAGCTTTCTTT. Protein sequence: CASSPAPLRGRNTEAFF.

This clonotype has more than one count but fewer than ten. The chain uses TRBV4-3 and TRBJ1-6, with 7 bases fitting TRBD1. CDR3 length equals 15 residues. V lost 0 bases, J lost 11 bases, and 7 bases stayed unmatched. Germline lookup yields CDR1 LGHNA and CDR2 YSLEER. Here the CDR3 reads CASSQEAGGGTPLHF. The CDR3 DNA is TGCGCCAGCAGCCAAGAGGCAGGGGGAGGGACACCCCTCCACTTT.

This clonotype was counted only a few times. This chain links TRBV11-3 with TRBJ2-1; 9 bases line up with TRBD2. CDR1 is SGHNT and CDR2 is YENEEA in the germline V gene. With V trimmed by 3 bases and J by 5 bases, 2 bases remained unmatched. The CDR3 is 14 amino acids. CDR3 nucleotide sequence: TGTGCCAGCAGCTTTAGCGGGAGCCACAATGAGCAGTTCTTC. It is translated as CASSFSGSHNEQFF.

This clonotype was seen a few times. V usage is TRBV5-6 and J usage is TRBJ2-3, with 8 bases that match TRBD2. This CDR3 has 18 amino acids. Unmatched junction bases numbered 13, after V lost 4 bases and J lost 0 bases. CDR1 and CDR2 from the germline V gene are SGHDT and YYEEEE. CDR3 region: CASSVLGGLAGSTDTQYF. Here the CDR3 DNA reads TGTGCCAGCAGCGTCCTAGGGGGGCTAGCGGGCAGCACAGATACGCAGTATTTT.

There are a few counts of this clonotype. The chain employs TRBV7-9 and TRBJ2-7, with D unclear. Looked up from germline, CDR1 is SEHNR and CDR2 is FQNEAQ (reference sequence). The CDR3 sequence is 14 residues long. Trimming cost V 5 bases and J 7 bases, with 18 bases left between them. The CDR3 protein is CASSGTPTGFEQYF. For the CDR3, the DNA is TGTGCCAGCAGCGGCACCCCGACTGGCTTTGAGCAGTACTTC.

Ten or more counts support this clonotype. J is TRBJ2-7 and V is TRBV29-1; 9 nucleotides align to TRBD1. With V trimmed by 7 bases and J by 6 bases, 7 bases remained unmatched. This CDR3 comprises 12 residues. CDR1 is SQVTM and CDR2 is ANQGSEA in the germline V gene. For the CDR3, the DNA is TGCAGCGCTCGACAGGGGGAGAGCGAGCAGTACTTC. Translated, it gives CSARQGESEQYF.

This clonotype was counted a few times. V and J are TRBV29-1 and TRBJ2-3; TRBD1 might be the D (5 bases). From germline, CDR1 is SQVTM and CDR2 ANQGSEA. The CDR3 spans 12 residues. V lost 3 bases to trimming and J lost 2 bases, with 6 bases between them. The CDR3 sequence is CSVETATDTQYF. As DNA, the CDR3 is TGCAGCGTTGAGACAGCCACAGATACGCAGTATTTT.

V gene TRBV6-5 combines with J gene TRBJ2-3; TRBD2 matches at 13 bases. Germline assignment: CDR1 MNHEY and CDR2 SVGAGI. Unmatched junction bases numbered 5, after V lost 4 bases and J lost 4 bases. The CDR3 contains 16 residues. The CDR3 is CASSSLAGGPADTQYF. The DNA for the CDR3 is TGTGCCAGCAGTTCACTAGCGGGAGGGCCCGCAGATACGCAGTATTTT.

This chain links TRBV9 with TRBJ2-3; possible D gene TRBD1, 6 bases. CDR3 length: 15 amino acids. CDR1 is SGDLS, CDR2 YYNGEE, per germline. Between the trimmed V and J ends, which lost 3 bases and 3 bases, there was a span of 14 bases. The CDR3 reads CASSAAPTGTDTQYF. The CDR3 nucleotides are TGTGCCAGCAGCGCGGCCCCAACAGGGACAGATACGCAGTATTTT.

This clonotype was recorded many times. The chain is built from TRBV12-3 or TRBV12-4 and TRBJ1-2; TRBD1 matches at 11 bases. Germline trimming cut 6 bases from V and 8 bases from J; bases unmatched to any gene: 8. The CDR3 sequence is 14 residues long. For the CDR3, the DNA is TGTGCCAGCAGAACGGACAGGGGGCTCCGAGGCTACACCTTC. Residues: CASRTDRGLRGYTF.

CDR3 protein: CSARGQLKPYEQYF. CDR3 nucleotide sequence: TGCAGTGCTAGGGGACAGCTTAAACCCTACGAGCAGTACTTC. The gene calls are TRBV20-1 and TRBJ2-7, with 7 bases fitting TRBD1. CDR3 length: 14 amino acids. Trimming took 3 bases from V and 2 from J; bases not matched to a gene: 7. Per germline, CDR1 DFQATT and CDR2 SNEGSKA (reference sequence).

This chain uses TRBV5-1 with TRBJ2-7; D may correspond to TRBD1 or TRBD2 (5 bases each). Trimming left V 0 bases short and J 1 base short, with 8 bases between. Germline values: CDR1 SGHRS, CDR2 YFSETQ. This CDR3 contains 14 residues. The DNA for the CDR3 is TGCGCCAGCAGCTTGGCCGGGGCTTCCTACGAGCAGTACTTC. It yields the protein CASSLAGASYEQYF.

This clonotype came up a few times. The rearrangement uses TRBV20-1 and TRBJ1-3, with D perhaps matching TRBD1 (5 bases). The germline gives CDR1 DFQATT, CDR2 SNEGSKA (reference sequence). V was clipped by 3 bases and J by 0 bases, with 12 bases between them. CDR3 length: 15 amino acids. The CDR3 DNA sequence: TGCAGTGCTAGCAAGGGACCGGTCTCTGGAAACACCATATATTTT. It translates to CSASKGPVSGNTIYF.

The chain combines TRBV12-3 or TRBV12-4 with TRBJ2-5; 9 bases map to TRBD2. Unmatched junction bases numbered 6, after V lost 1 base and J lost 6 bases. This CDR3 is built from 15 residues. The CDR3 DNA reads TGTGCCAGCAGTTTAGGCGGGGGGGGCCCGAAGACCCAGTACTTC. Its protein is CASSLGGGGPKTQYF.

This clonotype was observed a handful of times. The V and J genes are TRBV7-9 and TRBJ2-5, with 8 bases that match TRBD2. CDR3 length: 14 amino acids. J lost 4 bases, V lost 8 bases, and 9 bases had no gene match. The germline V gene has CDR1 SEHNR and CDR2 FQNEAQ (reference sequence). The CDR3 DNA reads as TGTGCCAGCGGGGATAGCGGGAAGGTAGAGACCCAGTACTTC. Amino acid sequence: CASGDSGKVETQYF.

This clonotype was counted at least ten times. The chain is built from TRBV29-1 and TRBJ2-5, with D possibly being TRBD2 (5 bases). Trimming removed 8 bases from V and 4 bases from J, with 11 bases in between. This CDR3 has 11 amino acids. Germline loops: CDR1 SQVTM, CDR2 ANQGSEA. The CDR3 region is CSILGGETQYF. Written as DNA, the CDR3 is TGCAGCATCTTAGGAGGAGAGACCCAGTACTTC.

This sequence joins TRBV15 and TRBJ2-1; 11 nucleotides agree with TRBD2. The junction had 6 bases not matched to a gene; V was cut back by 1 base and J by 7 bases. This CDR3 has 16 residues. Germline V lookup: CDR1 LNHNV, CDR2 YYDKDF (reference sequence). The DNA of the CDR3 is TGTGCCACCAGCAGAGGAACTAGCGGGAGTGGAAATGAGCAGTTCTTC. It translates to CATSRGTSGSGNEQFF.